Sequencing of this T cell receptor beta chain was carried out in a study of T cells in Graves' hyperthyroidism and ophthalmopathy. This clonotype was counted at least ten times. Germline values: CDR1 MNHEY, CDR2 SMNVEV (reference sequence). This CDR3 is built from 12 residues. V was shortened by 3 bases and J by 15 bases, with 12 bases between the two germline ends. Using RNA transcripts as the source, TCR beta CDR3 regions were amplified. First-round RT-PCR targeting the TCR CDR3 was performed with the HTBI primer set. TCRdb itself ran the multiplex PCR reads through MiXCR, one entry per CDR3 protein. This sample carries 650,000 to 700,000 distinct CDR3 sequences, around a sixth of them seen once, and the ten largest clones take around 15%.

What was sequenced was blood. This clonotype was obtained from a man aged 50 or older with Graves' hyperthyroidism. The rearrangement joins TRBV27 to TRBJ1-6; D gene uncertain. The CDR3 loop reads CASSFSAGVLHF. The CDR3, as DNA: TGTGCCAGCAGTTTCTCGGCCGGAGTCCTCCACTTT.